This is a list of T cell receptor beta chains from one sample in a study of CD8 T cells in ankylosing spondylitis. Each CDR3 protein is one row after TCRdb ran MiXCR on the 5' RACE reads. Of 200,000 to 250,000 distinct CDR3 sequences listed, roughly a tenth are singletons. The sample was blood, either unsorted or a sorted T cell fraction (not recorded which). These receptors originate from a male donor with ankylosing spondylitis or in good health (not recorded which). The CDR3 runs from the conserved cysteine through the conserved F or W. The order of the fields is D gene, clone size, J gene, V gene, CDR3 length, CDR3 protein, CDR3 DNA. The D gene is left open where the match is weak. Expanded clones get a size class; other rows say once, few or many, or leave the size out.

TRBD1,many,TRBJ1-1,TRBV7-9,14,CASSPQGATTEAFF,TGTGCCAGCAGCCCACAGGGGGCGACCACTGAAGCTTTCTTT
.,many,TRBJ2-7,TRBV7-8,13,CASSLAGVAEQYF,TGTGCCAGCAGCTTAGCTGGTGTAGCCGAGCAGTACTTC
.,few,TRBJ2-5,TRBV2,15,CASSEQSLRGETQYF,TGTGCCAGCAGTGAACAGTCCCTGCGTGGAGAGACCCAGTACTTC
.,few,TRBJ2-3,TRBV5-1,14,CASSSGTEVHTQYF,TGCGCCAGCAGCTCAGGGACGGAGGTTCATACGCAGTATTTT
.,.,TRBJ2-5,TRBV4-2,16,CASSQEVASGEETQYF,TGTGCCAGCAGCCAAGAAGTTGCCTCAGGGGAAGAGACCCAGTACTTC
.,many,TRBJ2-2,TRBV6-9,16,CASSPKGGDDTGELFF,TGTGCCAGCAGCCCTAAGGGGGGGGACGACACCGGGGAGCTGTTTTTT
.,.,TRBJ1-2,TRBV5-1,11,CTSSLDSRRTF,TGCACCAGCAGCTTGGATAGCCGTCGCACCTTC
.,few,TRBJ2-7,TRBV28,13,CASTGRNSYEQYF,TGTGCCAGCACTGGGCGGAACTCCTACGAGCAGTACTTC
TRBD2,many,TRBJ2-5,TRBV4-2,15,CASSQVGGVGETQYF,TGTGCCAGCAGCCAAGTGGGAGGGGTCGGAGAGACCCAGTACTTC
.,many,TRBJ1-1,TRBV10-3,16,CAISESKEETNTEAFF,TGTGCCATCAGTGAGTCGAAGGAGGAAACGAACACTGAAGCTTTCTTT
TRBD1,many,TRBJ2-7,TRBV20-1,19,CSARTGRDRVDPRPYEQYF,TGCAGTGCCCGGACCGGGCGTGACAGGGTTGACCCACGCCCCTACGAGCAGTACTTC
.,many,TRBJ2-2,TRBV20-1,12,CSANRQSGELFF,TGCAGTGCTAATCGCCAGTCCGGGGAGCTGTTTTTT
TRBD1,.,TRBJ1-5,TRBV20-1,17,CSASSQGAERRNQPQHF,TGCAGTGCTAGTTCCCAGGGGGCTGAGCGCCGCAATCAGCCCCAGCATTTT
.,few,TRBJ2-7,TRBV7-8,15,CASSSTPGLSYEQYF,TGTGCCAGCAGCTCCACGCCAGGGCTCTCCTACGAGCAGTACTTC
TRBD2,few,TRBJ2-7,TRBV7-2,13,CASLAGGLYEQYF,TGTGCCAGCCTAGCGGGGGGCCTCTACGAGCAGTACTTC
.,.,TRBJ2-2,TRBV7-2,16,CASSLHSLSNTGELFF,TGTGCCAGCAGCTTACACAGCCTATCGAACACCGGGGAGCTGTTTTTT
.,.,TRBJ2-7,TRBV7-2,14,CASSLNRAAYEQYF,TGTGCCAGCAGCTTAAACAGGGCAGCCTACGAGCAGTACTTC
.,once,TRBJ1-6,TRBV20-1,15,CSARRGGSYNSPLHF,TGCAGTGCTAGACGGGGCGGCTCCTATAATTCACCCCTCCACTTT
.,many,TRBJ2-1,TRBV20-1,12,CSAPENYNEQFF,TGCAGTGCTCCCGAAAACTACAATGAGCAGTTCTTC
TRBD1,many,TRBJ2-3,TRBV7-3,16,CASSSGRTGLTDTQYF,TGTGCCAGCAGCTCCGGAAGGACAGGCCTCACAGATACGCAGTATTTT
TRBD1,.,TRBJ1-1,TRBV2,12,CASRPDRGEAFF,TGTGCCAGCAGACCCGACAGGGGTGAAGCTTTCTTT
TRBD1,many,TRBJ1-5,TRBV25-1,14,CASSVTGVNWPQHF,TGTGCCAGCAGTGTAACAGGGGTCAATTGGCCCCAGCATTTT
.,many,TRBJ1-1,TRBV6-5,12,CASSSPYTEAFF,TGTGCCAGCAGTTCCCCATACACTGAAGCTTTCTTT
.,many,TRBJ2-1,TRBV7-2,16,CASRSSRPRKNNEQFF,TGTGCCAGCAGAAGCTCTCGACCCCGGAAAAACAATGAGCAGTTCTTC
TRBD2,few,TRBJ2-7,TRBV5-1,14,CASCQTSGGIEQYF,TGCGCCAGCTGCCAAACTAGCGGGGGTATCGAGCAGTACTTC
.,.,TRBJ1-1,TRBV7-9,16,CASSFHGTKGSVEAFF,TGTGCCAGCAGCTTTCACGGGACCAAGGGTTCAGTTGAAGCTTTCTTT
.,many,TRBJ2-3,TRBV29-1,13,CSVASSSADTQYF,TGCAGCGTTGCCTCCAGTAGCGCAGATACGCAGTATTTT
.,.,TRBJ1-4,TRBV5-1,15,CASSLGGTPNEKLFF,TGCGCCAGCAGCTTGGGCGGGACACCTAATGAAAAACTGTTTTTT
.,few,TRBJ1-5,TRBV15,13,CATSRGGLRPQHF,TGTGCCACCAGCAGAGGCGGGCTCCGGCCCCAGCATTTT
TRBD1,many,TRBJ2-7,TRBV20-1,14,CSAGIGQGGYEQYF,TGCAGTGCTGGAATTGGACAGGGGGGGTACGAGCAGTACTTC
.,many,TRBJ2-2,TRBV7-8,14,CASSLVVNTGELFF,TGTGCCAGCAGCTTAGTGGTAAACACCGGGGAGCTGTTTTTT
TRBD2,many,TRBJ2-1,TRBV5-1,16,CASSLAASGGYNEQFF,TGCGCCAGCAGCTTGGCGGCCAGCGGGGGGTACAATGAGCAGTTCTTC
TRBD2,many,TRBJ2-2,TRBV20-1,16,CSASGLAARGTGELFF,TGCAGTGCTAGCGGACTAGCGGCGCGAGGCACCGGGGAGCTGTTTTTT
TRBD2,.,TRBJ2-7,TRBV3-1,17,CASRNGRSGGATYEQYF,TGTGCCAGCAGGAATGGACGCTCCGGGGGGGCAACCTACGAGCAGTACTTC
.,many,TRBJ2-1,TRBV7-2,14,CASSLAGIYNEQFF,TGTGCCAGCAGCTTAGCAGGGATCTACAATGAGCAGTTCTTC
TRBD1,.,TRBJ1-6,TRBV12-3/TRBV12-4,16,CASSKSGQGPNSPLHF,TGTGCCAGCAGTAAGTCTGGACAGGGGCCTAATTCACCCCTCCACTTT
.,few,TRBJ2-7,TRBV20-1,15,CSASPIEVPRGEQYF,TGCAGTGCTTCGCCCATAGAAGTCCCCCGGGGAGAGCAGTACTTC
.,few,TRBJ2-7,TRBV28,13,CASSSQGWKQQYF,TGTGCCAGCAGTTCTCAGGGCTGGAAGCAGCAGTACTTC
.,many,TRBJ1-2,TRBV12-3/TRBV12-4,14,CASSLAVTNYGYTF,TGTGCCAGCAGTTTAGCAGTTACAAACTATGGCTACACCTTC
.,few,TRBJ2-7,TRBV12-3/TRBV12-4,14,CASSFAGRSYEQYF,TGTGCCAGCAGTTTTGCGGGGCGGTCCTACGAGCAGTACTTC
.,many,TRBJ2-5,TRBV30,14,CAWTRGSGKETQYF,TGTGCCTGGACCAGGGGAAGTGGAAAAGAGACCCAGTACTTC
.,few,TRBJ1-2,TRBV5-1,12,CASRTENYGYTF,TGCGCCAGCAGGACGGAGAACTATGGCTACACCTTC
.,few,TRBJ1-6,TRBV30,11,CAWSGVSPLHF,TGTGCCTGGAGTGGCGTGTCACCCCTCCACTTT
.,many,TRBJ1-2,TRBV10-3,16,CAISESPGGPSYGYTF,TGTGCCATCAGTGAATCCCCGGGGGGGCCTAGCTATGGCTACACCTTC
.,many,TRBJ2-6,TRBV7-2,15,CASSLAAGVANVLTF,TGTGCCAGCAGCTTAGCGGCAGGGGTTGCCAACGTCCTGACTTTC
TRBD1,many,TRBJ1-6,TRBV20-1,15,CSALRQGQNNSPLHF,TGCAGTGCTCTACGACAGGGCCAAAATAATTCACCCCTCCACTTT
TRBD1,many,TRBJ2-5,TRBV29-1,17,CSVELWTGTDLQETQYF,TGCAGCGTCGAACTATGGACAGGTACCGACCTCCAAGAGACCCAGTACTTC
.,.,TRBJ2-4,TRBV11-2,18,CASSLGTGLVPTKNIQSF,TGTGCCAGCAGCTTAGGTACCGGGCTAGTCCCCACCAAAAACATTCAGTCCTTC
.,many,TRBJ2-2,TRBV7-2,16,CASSPGPPGITGELFF,TGTGCCAGCAGCCCGGGTCCCCCAGGGATCACCGGGGAGCTGTTTTTT
TRBD1,.,TRBJ2-2,TRBV20-1,16,CSARPGQGYHTGELFF,TGCAGTGCTCGACCGGGACAGGGGTATCATACCGGGGAGCTGTTTTTT
.,many,TRBJ2-5,TRBV19,12,CASSSPGETQYF,TGTGCCAGTAGTTCTCCCGGAGAGACCCAGTACTTC
TRBD2,.,TRBJ2-1,TRBV28,17,CASSPPRGGPSYNEQFF,TGTGCCAGCAGTCCCCCCCGGGGGGGACCCTCCTACAATGAGCAGTTCTTC
.,many,TRBJ2-3,TRBV24-1,15,CATSDLPGDTDTQYF,TGTGCCACCAGTGATTTGCCAGGGGACACAGATACGCAGTATTTT
.,many,TRBJ2-2,TRBV25-1,19,CASSGQSRGGFANTGELFF,TGTGCCAGCAGCGGTCAGAGCAGGGGAGGGTTCGCGAACACCGGGGAGCTGTTTTTT
TRBD1,many,TRBJ1-3,TRBV20-1,15,CSAAGDRATGNTIYF,TGCAGTGCTGCTGGGGACAGGGCTACTGGAAACACCATATATTTT
.,.,TRBJ2-7,TRBV5-1,15,CAGRSRGQAPYEQYF,TGTGCCGGCAGGTCAAGGGGCCAAGCGCCTTACGAGCAGTACTTC
TRBD1,.,TRBJ1-4,TRBV6-1,14,CASSPGQGVQKLFF,TGTGCCAGCAGCCCGGGACAGGGCGTCCAAAAACTGTTTTTT